These 22 T cell receptor beta chains were all obtained from the same sample, sequenced in a study of a mutant IDH1 vaccine in newly diagnosed glioma. The time point: week 23, last vaccination. The vaccine gave 300 ug of a 20-mer mutant IDH1 peptide subcutaneously per dose. No antigen has been identified for these receptors. Clones were read by immunoSEQ multiplex PCR, and TCRdb kept only the in-frame ones, dropping some. The repertoire holds approximately 41,000 clones, with roughly four fifths as singletons. The sequencing here drew on PBMCs, taken from a glioma patient whose treatment included an IDH1 peptide vaccine. Every receptor here comes from a man aged 35 to 55 with glioma.

The chain joins TRBV14 to TRBJ2-1; the match to TRBD1 covers 8 bases. J was trimmed by 7 bases and V by 4 bases; bases with no gene match: 12. The CDR3 runs 16 residues. Germline V gene lookup returns CDR1 SGHDN and CDR2 FVKESK. CDR3 amino acids: CASSRTGTSWKNEQFF. The CDR3 region has the DNA TGTGCCAGCAGCCGGACAGGGACGTCTTGGAAAAATGAGCAGTTCTTC.

V is TRBV7-6 and J is TRBJ1-1, with 7 bases fitting TRBD1. CDR1 is SGHVS, CDR2 FNYEAQ, per germline. Unmatched junction bases numbered 1, after V lost 2 bases and J lost 1 base. The CDR3 extends over 14 amino acids. The CDR3 loop is CASSLRTGNTEAFF. DNA for the CDR3: TGTGCCAGCAGCTTACGGACAGGGAACACTGAAGCTTTCTTT. Supplemented by reference TRBV7-6 and TRBJ1-1, the full variable domain reads GAGVSQSPRYKVTKRGQDVALRCDPISGHVSLYWYRQALGQGPEFLTYFNYEAQQDKSGLPNDRFSAERPEGSISTLTIQRTEQRDSAMYRCASSLRTGNTEAFFGQGTRLTVV.

This rearrangement joins TRBV6-6 to TRBJ2-3, with 9 bases identical to TRBD2. The CDR3 extends over 15 amino acids. Germline V gene lookup returns CDR1 MNHNY and CDR2 SVGAGI (reference sequence). The J segment lost 2 bases and the V segment lost 4 bases, leaving 4 bases of the junction unmatched. DNA of the CDR3: TGTGCCAGCAGTTTTCCTAGCGGGACCACAGATACGCAGTATTTT. Translating it yields CASSFPSGTTDTQYF.

The table lists this clone with a few counts. CDR3: CASGMGSVQSEQFF. CDR3 bases: TGTGCCAGCGGCATGGGTTCAGTCCAGAGTGAGCAGTTCTTC. The chain combines TRBV7-3 with TRBJ2-1; D remains unclear. Deletions cut 8 bases from V and 9 bases from J, with 20 bases between. This CDR3 has 14 residues. CDR1 SGHTA and CDR2 FQGTGA come from the germline V gene.

The chain links TRBV9 to TRBJ2-1; 8 bases line up with TRBD1. This CDR3 comprises 15 residues. In germline, CDR1 is SGDLS, CDR2 YYNGEE. V lost 6 bases and J lost 9; bases outside the gene matches: 14. The CDR3 DNA reads TGTGCCAGCACCCCCTTTACAGGGGGGTTAGGTGAGCAGTTCTTC. Its protein product is CASTPFTGGLGEQFF.

The chain combines TRBV28 with TRBJ2-2; TRBD2 might be the D (6 bases). The CDR3 consists of 13 residues. CDR1 and CDR2 (germline): MDHEN, SYDVKM. V dropped 2 bases and J dropped 6 bases, with 7 bases sitting between them. The CDR3 protein is CASSLRESGELFF. The DNA of the CDR3 is TGTGCCAGCAGTTTACGGGAGTCCGGGGAGCTGTTTTTT.

The chain is built from TRBV9 and TRBJ2-7; 7 nucleotides agree with TRBD1. V lost 4 bases, J lost 0 bases, and 10 bases stayed unmatched. CDR3 size: 16 residues. Germline V gene data show CDR1 as SGDLS and CDR2 as YYNGEE. CDR3 nucleotide sequence: TGTGCCAGCAGCATACACCGGGACAGCAGCTCCTACGAGCAGTACTTC. Translating it yields CASSIHRDSSSYEQYF.

The J gene is TRBJ1-1, the V gene TRBV6-5; D is possibly TRBD1 (5 bases). V was trimmed by 5 bases and J by 1 base, leaving 5 bases between them. CDR1 and CDR2 (germline): MNHEY, SVGAGI. The CDR3 covers 12 residues. DNA of the CDR3: TGTGCCAGCAGTCAGGGGAACACTGAAGCTTTCTTT. Protein sequence: CASSQGNTEAFF.

The genes are TRBV19 and TRBJ1-2; D gene uncertain. V shed 7 bases and J shed 1 base, with 16 bases lying between them. CDR1 is LNHDA and CDR2 is SQIVND in the germline V gene (reference sequence). The CDR3 extends over 15 amino acids. In DNA form, the CDR3 reads TGTGCCAGTACCCTGACGCCCGACCGTAACTATGGCTACACCTTC. It codes for CASTLTPDRNYGYTF.

V and J are TRBV19 and TRBJ2-7; tentative D call: TRBD1 (5 bases). Per the germline V gene, CDR1 is LNHDA and CDR2 is SQIVND (reference sequence). The CDR3 runs to 13 residues. Trimming cost V 11 bases and J 5 bases, with 19 bases left between them. The DNA for the CDR3 is TGTGCCTCACGGTCAACAGGTGGGGACGAGCAGTACTTC. Amino acids: CASRSTGGDEQYF.

The J gene is TRBJ2-1, the V gene TRBV5-1; TRBD2 agrees at 15 bases. With V trimmed by 4 bases and J by 3 bases, 2 bases remained unmatched. CDR1 and CDR2 (germline): SGHRS, YFSETQ. CDR3 size: 16 residues. The CDR3 is CASSPGLAGGYNEQFF. In nucleotides, the CDR3 is TGCGCCAGCAGCCCGGGACTAGCGGGAGGCTACAATGAGCAGTTCTTC. The variable domain in full, completed from reference TRBV5-1 and TRBJ2-1, reads KAGVTQTPRYLIKTRGQQVTLSCSPISGHRSVSWYQQTPGQGLQFLFEYFSETQRNKGNFPGRFSGRQFSNSRSEMNVSTLELGDSALYLCASSPGLAGGYNEQFFGPGTRLTVL.

There are a few counts of this clone. The chain joins TRBV30 to TRBJ1-4; D is perhaps TRBD1 (5 bases). V was pared by 0 bases and J by 8 bases, with 13 bases between. Germline CDR1 is GTSNPN and CDR2 is SVGIG (reference sequence). This CDR3 contains 14 residues. The CDR3: CAWSVRTKEEKLFF. As DNA, the CDR3 is TGTGCCTGGAGTGTTAGGACAAAAGAGGAAAAACTGTTTTTT. The entire variable domain, with the rest obtained from reference TRBV30 and TRBJ1-4, is as follows: SQTIHQWPATLVQPVGSPLSLECTVEGTSNPNLYWYRQAAGRGLQLLFYSVGIGQISSEVPQNLSASRPQDRQFILSSKKLLLSDSGFYLCAWSVRTKEEKLFFGSGTQLSVL.

The chain has TRBV4-2 and TRBJ2-3; 11 bases align to TRBD2. Germline values: CDR1 LGHNA, CDR2 YNFKEQ. V dropped 0 bases and J dropped 1; count of bases not matched to a gene: 3. This CDR3 spans 17 amino acids. The CDR3 DNA reads TGTGCCAGCAGCCAAGATCCGACTAGCGGGGGCACAGATACGCAGTATTTT. The encoded protein is CASSQDPTSGGTDTQYF.

The rearrangement links TRBV30 to TRBJ1-1, with D uncertain. V lost 1 base, J lost 1 base, and 4 bases lay in between. Germline values: CDR1 GTSNPN, CDR2 SVGIG (reference sequence). The CDR3 has 12 amino acids. CDR3 in amino acids: CAWSEKNTEAFF. CDR3 coding DNA: TGTGCCTGGAGTGAGAAGAACACTGAAGCTTTCTTT.

The chain is built from TRBV6-5 and TRBJ1-2; D gene ambiguous. Germline V gives CDR1 MNHEY, CDR2 SVGAGI. V was cut by 8 bases and J by 6 bases, with 13 bases left in between. The CDR3 runs 12 residues. The CDR3 DNA reads as TGTGCCAGCCGAGACGGGCTCCATGGCTACACCTTC. Protein sequence: CASRDGLHGYTF.

This chain links TRBV27 with TRBJ1-5, with TRBD1 identical over 8 bases. Trimming at V came to 4 bases and at J to 2 bases, leaving 7 bases not matched to a gene. Germline assignment: CDR1 MNHEY and CDR2 SMNVEV (reference sequence). This CDR3 comprises 16 residues. The CDR3 loop is CASSSWTGRGNQPQHF. CDR3 coding DNA: TGTGCCAGCAGTTCCTGGACAGGGAGGGGCAATCAGCCCCAGCATTTT.

The V call is TRBV7-2, the J call TRBJ2-3; D not resolved. From germline, CDR1 is SGHTA and CDR2 FQGNSA. This CDR3 contains 15 residues. V lost 5 bases to trimming and J lost 1 base, with 13 bases between them. The CDR3: CASSRFTHRTDTQYF. The CDR3 nucleotides read TGTGCCAGCAGCCGATTTACCCATCGCACAGATACGCAGTATTTT. Looking up the rest from reference TRBV7-2 and TRBJ2-3 gives the full variable domain: GAGVSQSPSNKVTEKGKDVELRCDPISGHTALYWYRQSLGQGLEFLIYFQGNSAPDKSGLPSDRFSAERTGGSVSTLTIQRTQQEDSAVYLCASSRFTHRTDTQYFGPGTRLTVL.

The count of this clone is one. V usage is TRBV19 and J usage is TRBJ2-7; 11 bases line up with TRBD1. V was clipped by 5 bases and J by 5 bases; unmatched bases: 8. This CDR3 comprises 15 residues. Germline V lookup: CDR1 LNHDA, CDR2 SQIVND (reference sequence). CDR3 in DNA: TGTGCCAGTAGTCCAACCGGGACAGGGGGAGACGAGCAGTACTTC. Its protein product is CASSPTGTGGDEQYF.

This chain connects TRBV19 to TRBJ2-7; D is perhaps TRBD2 (6 bases). This CDR3 comprises 13 residues. Germline V gene data show CDR1 as LNHDA and CDR2 as SQIVND (reference sequence). Deletions cut 6 bases from V and 3 bases from J, with 12 bases between. CDR3 DNA sequence: TGTGCCAGTAGGAGGAGGGACCACTACGAGCAGTACTTC. Translated, it gives CASRRRDHYEQYF.

The chain employs TRBV14 and TRBJ2-7; 7 nucleotides match TRBD1. The V gene's germline CDR1 is SGHDN and CDR2 FVKESK. After removal of 4 bases from V and 7 bases from J, the junction contained 10 bases not matched to a gene. CDR3 length equals 14 residues. This CDR3 reads CASSPRQGSREQYF. In DNA, the CDR3 is TGTGCCAGCAGCCCGAGACAGGGAAGTCGGGAGCAGTACTTC.

This chain connects TRBV6-5 to TRBJ2-1; D is unclear. The germline V gene encodes CDR1 MNHEY and CDR2 SVGAGI. V was clipped by 7 bases and J by 6 bases, with 13 bases between them. The CDR3 covers 13 residues. CDR3 amino acids: CASTPRAPNEQFF. CDR3 coding DNA: TGTGCCAGCACCCCTAGAGCCCCCAATGAGCAGTTCTTC.

This chain uses TRBV19 with TRBJ2-5, with D tentatively TRBD1 or TRBD2 (6 bases each). Trimming pared 4 bases from V and 4 bases from J, leaving 16 bases between. The CDR3 loop spans 15 amino acids. Per the germline V gene, CDR1 is LNHDA and CDR2 is SQIVND (reference sequence). CDR3: CASSSGTSLGETQYF. CDR3 coding DNA: TGTGCCAGTAGTAGCGGGACAAGCCTGGGAGAGACCCAGTACTTC.